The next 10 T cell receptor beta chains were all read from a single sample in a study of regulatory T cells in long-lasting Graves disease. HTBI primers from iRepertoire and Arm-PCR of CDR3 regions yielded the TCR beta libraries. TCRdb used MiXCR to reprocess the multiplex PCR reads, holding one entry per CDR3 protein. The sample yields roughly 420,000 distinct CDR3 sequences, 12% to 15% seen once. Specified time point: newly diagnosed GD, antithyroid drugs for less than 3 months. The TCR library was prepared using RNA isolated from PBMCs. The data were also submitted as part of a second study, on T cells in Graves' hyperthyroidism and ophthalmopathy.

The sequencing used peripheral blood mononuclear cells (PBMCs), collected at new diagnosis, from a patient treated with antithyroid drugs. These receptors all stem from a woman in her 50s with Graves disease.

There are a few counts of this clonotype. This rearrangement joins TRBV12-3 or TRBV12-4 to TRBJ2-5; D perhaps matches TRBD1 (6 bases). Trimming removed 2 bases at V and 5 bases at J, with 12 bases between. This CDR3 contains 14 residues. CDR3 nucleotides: TGTGCCAGCAGTTTATTAGGGGGATTGGAGACCCAGTACTTC. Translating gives CASSLLGGLETQYF.

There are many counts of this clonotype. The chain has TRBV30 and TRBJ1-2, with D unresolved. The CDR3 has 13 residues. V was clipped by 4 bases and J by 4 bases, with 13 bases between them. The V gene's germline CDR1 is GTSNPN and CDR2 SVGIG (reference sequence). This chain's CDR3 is CAWTPDTTYGYTF. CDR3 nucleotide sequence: TGTGCCTGGACTCCTGACACCACCTATGGCTACACCTTC.

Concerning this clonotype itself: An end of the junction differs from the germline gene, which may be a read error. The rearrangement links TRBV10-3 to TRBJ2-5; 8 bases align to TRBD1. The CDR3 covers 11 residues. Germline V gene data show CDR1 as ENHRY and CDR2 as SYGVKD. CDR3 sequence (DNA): TGTGGAGCAGGGGGCGAGGAGACCCAGCACTTC. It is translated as CGAGGEETQHF.

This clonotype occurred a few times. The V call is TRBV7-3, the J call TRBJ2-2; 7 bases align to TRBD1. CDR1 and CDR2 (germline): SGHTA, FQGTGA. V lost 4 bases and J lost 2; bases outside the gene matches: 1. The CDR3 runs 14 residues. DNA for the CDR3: TGTGCCAGCAGCTGGGACAGTAACACCGGGGAGCTGTTTTTT. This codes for CASSWDSNTGELFF.

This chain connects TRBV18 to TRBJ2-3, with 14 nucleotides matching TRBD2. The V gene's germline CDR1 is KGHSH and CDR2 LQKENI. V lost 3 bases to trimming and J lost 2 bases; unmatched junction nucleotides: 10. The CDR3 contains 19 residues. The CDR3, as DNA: TGTGCCAGCTCACCGGCGACTAGCGGGAGGGCCGTTTACACAGATACGCAGTATTTT. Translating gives CASSPATSGRAVYTDTQYF.

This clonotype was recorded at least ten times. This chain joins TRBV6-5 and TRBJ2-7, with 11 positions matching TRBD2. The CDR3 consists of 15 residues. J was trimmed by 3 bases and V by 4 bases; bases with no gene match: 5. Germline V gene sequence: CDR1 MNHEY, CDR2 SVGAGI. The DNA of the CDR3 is TGTGCCAGCAGTTTACTAGCGGGAGAGCTCTACGAGCAGTACTTC. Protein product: CASSLLAGELYEQYF.

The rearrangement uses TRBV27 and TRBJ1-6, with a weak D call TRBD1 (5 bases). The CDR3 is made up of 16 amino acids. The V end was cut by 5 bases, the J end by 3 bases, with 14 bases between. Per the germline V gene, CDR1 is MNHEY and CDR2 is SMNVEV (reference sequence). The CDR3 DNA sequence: TGTGCCAGCAGTCCCCTAGACAGACTCTATAATTCACCCCTCCACTTT. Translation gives CASSPLDRLYNSPLHF.

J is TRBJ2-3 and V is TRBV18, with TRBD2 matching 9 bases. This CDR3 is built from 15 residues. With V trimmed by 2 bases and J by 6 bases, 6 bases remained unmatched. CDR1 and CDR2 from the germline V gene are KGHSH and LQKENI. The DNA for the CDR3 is TGTGCCAGCTCACCAGGTAGCGGGAGTATGGATACGCAGTATTTT. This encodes CASSPGSGSMDTQYF.

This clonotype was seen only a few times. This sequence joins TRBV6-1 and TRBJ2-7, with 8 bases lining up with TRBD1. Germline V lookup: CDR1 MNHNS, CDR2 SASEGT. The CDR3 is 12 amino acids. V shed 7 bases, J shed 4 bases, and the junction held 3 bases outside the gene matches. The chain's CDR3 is CASNNRGYEQYF. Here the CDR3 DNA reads TGTGCCAGCAATAACAGGGGGTACGAGCAGTACTTC.

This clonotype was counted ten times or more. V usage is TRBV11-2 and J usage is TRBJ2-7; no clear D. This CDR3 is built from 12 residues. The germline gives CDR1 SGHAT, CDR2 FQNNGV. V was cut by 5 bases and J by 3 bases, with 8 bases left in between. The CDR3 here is CASSLGFYEQYF. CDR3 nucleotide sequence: TGTGCCAGCAGCCTAGGATTCTACGAGCAGTACTTC.